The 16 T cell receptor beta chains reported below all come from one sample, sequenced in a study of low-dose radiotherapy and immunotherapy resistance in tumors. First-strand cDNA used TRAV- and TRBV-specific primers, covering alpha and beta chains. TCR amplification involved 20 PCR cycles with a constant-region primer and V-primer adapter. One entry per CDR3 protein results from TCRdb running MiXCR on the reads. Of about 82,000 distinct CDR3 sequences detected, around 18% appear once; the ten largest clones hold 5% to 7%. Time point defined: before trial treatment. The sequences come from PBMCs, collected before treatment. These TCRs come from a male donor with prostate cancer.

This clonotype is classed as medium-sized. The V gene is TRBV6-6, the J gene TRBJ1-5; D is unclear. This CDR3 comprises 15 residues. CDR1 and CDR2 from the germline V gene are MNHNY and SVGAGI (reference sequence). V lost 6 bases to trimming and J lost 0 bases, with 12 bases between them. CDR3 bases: TGTGCCAGCAGGAGAGACGCAAATAGCAATCAGCCCCAGCATTTT. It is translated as CASRRDANSNQPQHF.

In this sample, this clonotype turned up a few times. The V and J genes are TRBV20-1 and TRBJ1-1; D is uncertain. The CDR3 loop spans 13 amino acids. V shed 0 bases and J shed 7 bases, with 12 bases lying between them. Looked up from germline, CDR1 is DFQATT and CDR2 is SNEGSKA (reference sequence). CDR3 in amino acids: CSARDLRLGEAFF. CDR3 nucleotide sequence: TGCAGTGCTAGAGATCTCCGGCTAGGTGAAGCTTTCTTT.

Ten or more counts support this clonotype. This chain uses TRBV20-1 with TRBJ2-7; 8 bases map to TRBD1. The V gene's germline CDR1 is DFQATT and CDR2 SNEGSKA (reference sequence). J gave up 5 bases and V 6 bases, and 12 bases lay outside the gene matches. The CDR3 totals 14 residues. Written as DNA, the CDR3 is TGCAGTGCCGGCGACAGGGGAAGGGAAGACGAGCAGTACTTC. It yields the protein CSAGDRGREDEQYF.

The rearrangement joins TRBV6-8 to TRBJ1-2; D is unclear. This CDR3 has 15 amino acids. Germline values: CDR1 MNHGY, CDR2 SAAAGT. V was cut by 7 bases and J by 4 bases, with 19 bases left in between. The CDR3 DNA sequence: TGTGCCAGCACCAGATCCCTCGCAGAAGTCTATGGCTACACCTTC. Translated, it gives CASTRSLAEVYGYTF.

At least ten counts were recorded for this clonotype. The CDR3 here is CSARGVSETQYF. CDR3 bases: TGCAGTGCCCGGGGGGTTTCGGAGACCCAGTACTTC. V and J are TRBV20-1 and TRBJ2-5, with 7 bases identical to TRBD2. The CDR3 runs 12 residues. V gave up 6 bases and J gave up 5 bases; unmatched junction bases: 6. The V gene's germline CDR1 is DFQATT and CDR2 SNEGSKA (reference sequence).

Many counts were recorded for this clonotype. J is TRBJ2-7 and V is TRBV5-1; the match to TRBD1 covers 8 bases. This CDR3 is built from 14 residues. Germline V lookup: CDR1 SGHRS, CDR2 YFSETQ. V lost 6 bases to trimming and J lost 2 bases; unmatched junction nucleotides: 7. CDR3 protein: CASTERQGTYEQYF. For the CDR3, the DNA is TGCGCCAGCACCGAGAGACAGGGGACCTACGAGCAGTACTTC.

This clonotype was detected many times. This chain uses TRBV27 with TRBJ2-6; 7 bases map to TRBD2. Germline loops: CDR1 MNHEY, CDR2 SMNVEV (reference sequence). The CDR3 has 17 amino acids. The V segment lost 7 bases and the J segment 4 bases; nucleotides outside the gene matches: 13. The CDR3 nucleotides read TGTGCCAGCACCCGGGTAGCGGGCGTATTCGGGGCCAACGTCCTGACTTTC. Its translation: CASTRVAGVFGANVLTF.

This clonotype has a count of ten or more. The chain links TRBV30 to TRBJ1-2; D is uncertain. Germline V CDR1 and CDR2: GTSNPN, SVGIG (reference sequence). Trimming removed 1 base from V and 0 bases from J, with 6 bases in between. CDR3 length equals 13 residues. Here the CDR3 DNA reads TGTGCCTGGAGTGGTCGGACTAACTATGGCTACACCTTC. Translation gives CAWSGRTNYGYTF.

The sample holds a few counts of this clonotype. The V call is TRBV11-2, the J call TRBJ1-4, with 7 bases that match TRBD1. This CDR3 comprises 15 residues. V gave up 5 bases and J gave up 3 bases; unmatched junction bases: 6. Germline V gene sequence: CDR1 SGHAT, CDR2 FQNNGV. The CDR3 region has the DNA TGTGCCAGCAGCATCGACAGGGAGGCTAATGAAAAACTGTTTTTT. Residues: CASSIDREANEKLFF.

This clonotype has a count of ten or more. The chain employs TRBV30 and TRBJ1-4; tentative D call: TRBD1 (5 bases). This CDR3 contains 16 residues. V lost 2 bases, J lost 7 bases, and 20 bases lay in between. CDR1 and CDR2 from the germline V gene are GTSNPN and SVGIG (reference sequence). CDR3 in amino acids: CAWSPPAGTALEKLFF. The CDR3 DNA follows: TGTGCCTGGAGTCCCCCGGCCGGGACGGCGCTTGAAAAACTGTTTTTT. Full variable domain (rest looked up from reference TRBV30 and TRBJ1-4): SQTIHQWPATLVQPVGSPLSLECTVEGTSNPNLYWYRQAAGRGLQLLFYSVGIGQISSEVPQNLSASRPQDRQFILSSKKLLLSDSGFYLCAWSPPAGTALEKLFFGSGTQLSVL.

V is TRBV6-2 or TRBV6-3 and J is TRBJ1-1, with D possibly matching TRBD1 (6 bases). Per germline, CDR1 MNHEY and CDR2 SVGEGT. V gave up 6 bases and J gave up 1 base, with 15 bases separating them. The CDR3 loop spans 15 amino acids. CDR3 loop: CASSGEDSWNTEAFF. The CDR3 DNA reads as TGTGCCAGCAGCGGAGAGGACAGTTGGAACACTGAAGCTTTCTTT.

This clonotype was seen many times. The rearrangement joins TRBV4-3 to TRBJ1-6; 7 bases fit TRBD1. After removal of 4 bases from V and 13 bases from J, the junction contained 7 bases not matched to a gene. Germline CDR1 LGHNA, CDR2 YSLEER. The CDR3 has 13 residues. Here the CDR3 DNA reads TGCGCCAGCAGCCGAACACAGGGGATGCCCCTCCACTTT. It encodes CASSRTQGMPLHF.

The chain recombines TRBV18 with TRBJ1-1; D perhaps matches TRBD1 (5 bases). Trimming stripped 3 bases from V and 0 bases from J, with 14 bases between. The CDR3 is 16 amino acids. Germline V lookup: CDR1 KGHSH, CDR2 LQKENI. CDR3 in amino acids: CASSPMAGIVNTEAFF. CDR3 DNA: TGTGCCAGCTCACCTATGGCAGGGATCGTGAACACTGAAGCTTTCTTT.

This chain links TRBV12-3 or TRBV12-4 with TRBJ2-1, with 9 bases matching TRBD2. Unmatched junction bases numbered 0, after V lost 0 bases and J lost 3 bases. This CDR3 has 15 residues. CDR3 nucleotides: TGTGCCAGCAGTTTAGCTAGCGGGGGCTACAATGAGCAGTTCTTC. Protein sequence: CASSLASGGYNEQFF.

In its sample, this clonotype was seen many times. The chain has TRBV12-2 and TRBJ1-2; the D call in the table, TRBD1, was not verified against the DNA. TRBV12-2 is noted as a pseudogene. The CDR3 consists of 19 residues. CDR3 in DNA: TGTGCAAGTCGCTTACCGCTTAAACCGTCCGAAAAAGACAGTTATGGCTACACCTTC. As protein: CASRLPLKPSEKDSYGYTF.

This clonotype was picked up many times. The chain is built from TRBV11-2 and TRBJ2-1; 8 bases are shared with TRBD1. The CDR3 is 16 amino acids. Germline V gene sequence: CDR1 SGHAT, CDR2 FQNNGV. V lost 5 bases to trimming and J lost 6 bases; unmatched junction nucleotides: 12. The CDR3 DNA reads TGTGCCAGCAGCGCAGGGAGGTATACAGGGGGCAATGAGCAGTTCTTC. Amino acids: CASSAGRYTGGNEQFF.